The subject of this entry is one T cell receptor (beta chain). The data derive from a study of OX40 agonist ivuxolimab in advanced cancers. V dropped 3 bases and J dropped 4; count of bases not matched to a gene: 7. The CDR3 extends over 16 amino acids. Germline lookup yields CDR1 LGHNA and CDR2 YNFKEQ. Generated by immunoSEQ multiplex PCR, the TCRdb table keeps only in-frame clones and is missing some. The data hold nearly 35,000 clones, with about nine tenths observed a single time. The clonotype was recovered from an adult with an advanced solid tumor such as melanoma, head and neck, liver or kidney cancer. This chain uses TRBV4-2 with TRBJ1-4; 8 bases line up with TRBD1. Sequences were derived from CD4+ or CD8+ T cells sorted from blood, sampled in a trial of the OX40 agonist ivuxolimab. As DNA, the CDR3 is TGTGCCAGCAGCCAGACTGGGACAGGAATTAATGAAAAACTGTTTTTT. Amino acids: CASSQTGTGINEKLFF.